The clone carrying this T cell receptor beta chain has only a few counts. PCR was performed a second time for roughly 7 to 11 cycles using a sample-barcoded 5' primer and a J-beta primer mix. From the 5' RACE reads, TCRdb called clonotypes with MiXCR, one entry per CDR3 protein. The sample holds more than 700,000 distinct CDR3 sequences, about 45% seen once. Germline CDR1 reads SGHNT; CDR2 reads YENEEA. The CDR3 loop spans 14 amino acids. The V segment lost 2 bases and the J segment 11 bases; nucleotides outside the gene matches: 7. These data come from a study of blood T cells in healthy people across ages.

Specimen: blood. This sequence originates from an elderly man in good health. The chain carries TRBV11-3 and TRBJ2-5; the match to TRBD2 covers 11 bases. CDR3 amino acids: CASSLTSGSVQQYF. Written as DNA, the CDR3 is TGTGCCAGCAGCTTAACTAGCGGGAGTGTCCAGCAGTACTTC.